The 5 T cell receptor beta chains below all came from one sample that was sequenced in a study of STAT5B mutations in CD4+ large granular lymphocyte leukemia. Data came from immunoSEQ multiplex PCR; TCRdb stores just in-frame clones and leaves some out. The table has under 35,000 clones, 78% seen once; the top ten hold just over 2.5%. Sequencing was done on a sample of CD4+ T cells from blood buffy coats. Every receptor here comes from a human donor in good health.

The gene calls are TRBV5-5 and TRBJ2-1; possible D gene TRBD2, 5 bases. Between the trimmed V and J ends, which lost 4 bases and 6 bases, there was a span of 11 bases. Germline loops: CDR1 SGHKS, CDR2 YYEKEE (reference sequence). The CDR3 consists of 13 residues. CDR3 bases: TGTGCCAGCAGCCCGGAGGTGGGCAATGAGCAGTTCTTC. As protein: CASSPEVGNEQFF.

This clone turned up a few times. The V call is TRBV29-1, the J call TRBJ1-5; D unresolved. The CDR3 length is 12 residues. Germline CDR1 is SQVTM and CDR2 is ANQGSEA. Trimming stripped 4 bases from V and 6 bases from J, with 10 bases between. CDR3 coding DNA: TGCAGCGTTGTAGGAGCCCTTCAGCCCCAGCATTTT. It codes for CSVVGALQPQHF. Filled out from reference TRBV29-1 and TRBJ1-5, the complete variable domain reads SAVISQKPSRDICQRGTSLTIQCQVDSQVTMMFWYRQQPGQSLTLIATANQGSEATYESGFVIDKFPISRPNLTFSTLTVSNMSPEDSSIYLCSVVGALQPQHFGDGTRLSIL.

The chain links TRBV5-5 to TRBJ1-4; the match to TRBD1 covers 7 bases. V lost 2 bases and J lost 5; bases outside the gene matches: 3. This CDR3 contains 14 residues. Germline V gene lookup returns CDR1 SGHKS and CDR2 YYEKEE (reference sequence). The CDR3 region has the DNA TGTGCCAGCAGCTTCGGGACAGAGAATGAAAAACTGTTTTTT. Protein product: CASSFGTENEKLFF.

This clone turned up a few times. The chain is built from TRBV28 and TRBJ2-6; the D is unclear. This CDR3 contains 16 residues. V was shortened by 6 bases and J by 0 bases, with 12 bases between the two germline ends. Germline loops: CDR1 MDHEN, CDR2 SYDVKM. In nucleotides, the CDR3 is TGTGCCAGCAGCCCCGTTTATAGCTCTGGGGCCAACGTCCTGACTTTC. Its protein is CASSPVYSSGANVLTF.

The rearrangement joins TRBV7-7 to TRBJ2-5; TRBD2 agrees at 15 bases. The CDR3 extends over 16 amino acids. V shed 5 bases and J 2 bases; nucleotides not matched to a gene: 3. Germline-derived CDR1 and CDR2 are SSHAT and FNYEAQ (reference sequence). In DNA, the CDR3 is TGTGCCAGCAGCCCCGGACTAGCGGGGGGGCAAGAGACCCAGTACTTC. Translated, it gives CASSPGLAGGQETQYF.